The text below deals with one T cell receptor (beta chain). Only one count was recorded for this clone. Its antigen target is currently unknown. No base-level quality is on record; no much larger clone is a single base apart. These data belong to a study of cytomegalovirus exposure and HLA in healthy donors (dated by TCRdb to about 2017). Turning to the overall study: A later analysis indicated that the roughly 120 validation repertoires were generated on the platform also employed for the 666 repertoires of the first cohort. The study aimed to test whether cataloging public T cell receptors could reveal signatures of past pathogen exposure. In addition to the first cohort of 500 to 850 subjects, a separate validation cohort of 120 different subjects was used. The study combined high-throughput TCR immunosequencing, statistical association of individual TCRs with disease status, and machine learning to predict cytomegalovirus infection status. Study-wide findings and limitations: Most TCR sequences were seen in very few donors, while some public TCRs were found in many individuals. In a later analysis, TCRs clustered in the first cohort were found to also tend to co-occur in the 120 or so validation repertoires, with over 90% of cluster scores above 0. The study gave a list of about 160 TCR beta chains associated with cytomegalovirus. A few of the identified cytomegalovirus-associated TCR beta chains were confirmed in vitro to be specific for cytomegalovirus antigens. Cytomegalovirus status was reported to be diagnosed by the classifier with high specificity and sensitivity in both the original and validation cohorts. All 120 or so repertoires were used to score co-occurrence in the validation cohort in a later analysis, because that analysis had no HLA typing for the cohort. The authors suggested that the approach could potentially be extended to other disease states and immunological phenotypes.

Donors formed part of the validation cohort, which comprised about 120 subjects and was distinct from the first cohort of fewer than 750 subjects. CDR1 and CDR2 were assigned from the germline V gene as LGHNA and YSLEER. From its cysteine to its phenylalanine, the CDR3 spans 18 amino acids. Only the CDR3 region is kept as DNA, spanning 54 bases read in frame from base 1. V is reduced by 0 bases and J by 2 bases, leaving a spacing of 17 bases between them. The library was generated by the immunoSEQ multiplex PCR assay. As for the authors' bioinformatics: A statistical classification framework was built for diagnosing cytomegalovirus status from the catalog of TCR beta chain sequences. Not all clones reach the TCRdb copy of this immuneACCESS table, which keeps in-frame sequences only. Checked studies attribute under half of the gap to unresolved V genes and leave the rest unexplained. Clone size and V and J calls were adopted from that table, with D and trimming inferred from the DNA. The sample has more than 80,000 clones on record, around 90% of them singletons. Less than 2% of the sample comes from the top ten.

The chain is encoded by TRBV4-3 joined to TRBJ1-3; a weak D assignment points to TRBD1 (6 bases agree). The sample was PBMCs. The TCR originated in a young woman in good health and CMV-seropositive. CDR3 loop: CASSQDGTRGGPGNTIYF. The base sequence is TGCGCCAGCAGCCAAGATGGGACCCGGGGGGGCCCTGGAAACACCATATATTTT.